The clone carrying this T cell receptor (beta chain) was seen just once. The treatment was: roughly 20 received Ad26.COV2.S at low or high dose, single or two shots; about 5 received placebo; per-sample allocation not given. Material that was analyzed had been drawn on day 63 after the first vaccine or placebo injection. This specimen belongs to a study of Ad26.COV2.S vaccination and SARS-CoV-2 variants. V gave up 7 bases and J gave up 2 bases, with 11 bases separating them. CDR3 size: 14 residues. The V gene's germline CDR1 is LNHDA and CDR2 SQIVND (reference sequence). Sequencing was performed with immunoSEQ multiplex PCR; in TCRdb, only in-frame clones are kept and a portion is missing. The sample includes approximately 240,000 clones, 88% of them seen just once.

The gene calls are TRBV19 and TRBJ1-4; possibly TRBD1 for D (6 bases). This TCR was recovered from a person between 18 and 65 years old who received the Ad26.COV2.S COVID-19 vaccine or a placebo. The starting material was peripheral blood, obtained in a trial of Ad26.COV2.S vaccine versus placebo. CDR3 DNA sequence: TGTGCCAGTATCGAGGGGGGCACTAATGAAAAACTGTTTTTT. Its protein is CASIEGGTNEKLFF.